This is a list of T cell receptor beta chains from one sample in a study of T cell changes during pregnancy in multiple sclerosis. The table came from immunoSEQ multiplex PCR; TCRdb's copy has only in-frame clones and leaves some out. The sample records 80,000 to 100,000 clones, approximately 93% being singletons. Sample: peripheral blood, taken after pregnancy. These receptors were collected from a female donor with multiple sclerosis, enrolled in a pregnancy study. Both conserved end residues are part of each CDR3. D genes are given only for firm matches. Rows give clone size only sometimes, using once, few, many, or a class for an expanded clone.

TRBJ2-5 TRBD1 TRBV6-5 . TGTGCCAGCAGGACAGGGGTTGAGACCCAGTACTTC CASRTGVETQYF
TRBJ1-4 . TRBV28 once TGTGCCAGCAGTTTGTGGGGGCTAGTTTATCCAACTAATGAAAAACTGTTTTTT CASSLWGLVYPTNEKLFF
TRBJ2-7 TRBD2 TRBV28 . TGTGCCAGCAGTTTCGGCGGGAGTTACGAGCAGTACTTC CASSFGGSYEQYF
TRBJ1-2 . TRBV28 . TGTGCCAGCAGCGGACCGCTAGCCTATGGCTACACCTTC CASSGPLAYGYTF
TRBJ2-7 TRBD1 TRBV29-1 once TGCAGCGTTGCGCGGACAGGGACCTACGAGCAGTACTTC CSVARTGTYEQYF
TRBJ2-7 TRBD1 TRBV28 . TGTGCCAGCTCACCGGGGGGGACAGGGGTCTACGAGCAGTACTTC CASSPGGTGVYEQYF
TRBJ2-7 . TRBV2 . TGTGCCAGCAGGGGAGGAACCTACGAGCAGTACTTC CASRGGTYEQYF
TRBJ2-5 TRBD2 TRBV5-4 . TGTGCCAGCAGCCCGGGAGGCGGGGTCGGGGTACCCCAGTACTTC CASSPGGGVGVPQYF
TRBJ2-7 . TRBV28 . TGTGCCAGCAGTTACCTGACAGGAGAGTACGAGCAGTACTTC CASSYLTGEYEQYF
TRBJ2-4 TRBD2 TRBV6-1 . TGTGCCAGCAGTCTAGCGGAACAAAACATTCAGTACTTC CASSLAEQNIQYF
TRBJ2-3 . TRBV6-5 . TGTGCCAGCTCGGAGTGGGGCACAGATACGCAGTATTTT CASSEWGTDTQYF
TRBJ2-7 TRBD2 TRBV7-8 . TGTGCCAGCAGCTTAGCCAGCGGGGACTTGACCTACGAGCAGTACTTC CASSLASGDLTYEQYF